Listed below are T cell receptor beta chains from one sample, sequenced in a study of T cells in Graves' hyperthyroidism and ophthalmopathy. TCRdb re-called the multiplex PCR reads through MiXCR, storing one row per CDR3 protein. This table holds 350,000 to 450,000 distinct CDR3 sequences, roughly 15% found once. Sequences were obtained from blood. The receptors come from a woman in her 30s with Graves' hyperthyroidism that later progressed to Graves' ophthalmopathy. Each CDR3 is given with its conserved first and last residue. The order of the fields is D gene, clone size, J gene, CDR3 length, V gene, CDR3 DNA, CDR3 protein. A D gene is named only where the DNA matches it firmly. Clone size is given for some rows only: seen once, a few or many times, or a class if the clone is expanded.

NA,many,TRBJ1-6,13,TRBV7-9,TGTGCCAGCAGCTCGCCTGTTCCTTCACCCCTCCACTTT,CASSSPVPSPLHF
NA,NA,TRBJ2-7,15,TRBV11-2,TGTGCCAGCAGCTTAGATTTGGCAGGGACCTACGAGCAGTACTTC,CASSLDLAGTYEQYF
NA,many,TRBJ2-7,16,TRBV28,TGTGCCAGCAGTTCCTCGGGTTCGTTGGGATCCTACGAGCAGTACTTC,CASSSSGSLGSYEQYF
TRBD1,NA,TRBJ1-1,15,TRBV5-1,TGCGCCAGCAGCCTGTCGACAGGGATGAACACTGAAGCTTTCTTT,CASSLSTGMNTEAFF
NA,many,TRBJ2-3,16,TRBV30,TGTGCCTGGAGTGATGATCGGGGTCACCTGACAGATACGCAGTATTTT,CAWSDDRGHLTDTQYF
TRBD1,NA,TRBJ2-7,18,TRBV16,TGTGCCAGCAGCCAACGGGGCGAACCTCTTCGGGACAGCTACGAGCAGTACTTC,CASSQRGEPLRDSYEQYF
NA,many,TRBJ2-2,16,TRBV10-3,TGTGCCATCAGTGAGTTCGCAGGGCTGAACACCGGGGAGCTGTTTTTT,CAISEFAGLNTGELFF
NA,NA,TRBJ2-7,15,TRBV6-4,TGTGCCAGCAGTGACCGAACGGGGAAGGTCGGCGAGCAGTACTTC,CASSDRTGKVGEQYF
NA,many,TRBJ1-2,16,TRBV4-1,TGCGCCAGCAGCCAGGATGGGGCAGGGAACGTTAGGGGCTACACCTTC,CASSQDGAGNVRGYTF
NA,few,TRBJ2-7,15,TRBV20-1,TGCAGTGCTAGTTCTTGGCAGCTTCCTACCTACGAGCAGTACTTC,CSASSWQLPTYEQYF
NA,many,TRBJ2-3,14,TRBV12-3/TRBV12-4,TGTGCCAGCAGTTTTGGGGAGAGCACAGATACGCAGTATTTT,CASSFGESTDTQYF
TRBD2,once,TRBJ2-1,15,TRBV12-3/TRBV12-4,TGTGCCAGCAAGGGAACCGGACTAGCGAGAACTAAGCAGTTCTTC,CASKGTGLARTKQFF
NA,many,TRBJ2-5,13,TRBV6-1,TGTGCCAGCAGCATCCCACCTCAAGAGACCCAGTACTTC,CASSIPPQETQYF
NA,NA,TRBJ1-3,16,TRBV28,TGTGCCAGCAGTTTATCTCGGGTTTTCTCTGGAAACACCATATATTTT,CASSLSRVFSGNTIYF
NA,once,TRBJ1-1,13,TRBV12-5,TGTGCTAGTGGTTTGACAGGGAACACTGAAGCTTTCTTT,CASGLTGNTEAFF
NA,few,TRBJ2-2,14,TRBV19,TGTGCCAGTAGTATGATCCCAGGGGCCGGGGAGCTGTTTTTT,CASSMIPGAGELFF
NA,NA,TRBJ2-5,15,TRBV12-3/TRBV12-4,TGTGCCAGCAGTTTCTCCCTCCTTAGCGTCGAGACCCAGTACTTC,CASSFSLLSVETQYF
TRBD1,few,TRBJ2-7,15,TRBV6-1,TGTGCCAGCAGCGACCCGGGACAGGGGCTCTACGAGCAGTACTTC,CASSDPGQGLYEQYF
NA,few,TRBJ2-5,11,TRBV29-1,TGCATGGCGAGCGTCCAAGAGACCCAGTACTTC,CMASVQETQYF
NA,few,TRBJ2-7,16,TRBV4-1,TGCGCCAGCAGCCAAGAGCATCCCGGTTGGGCGAGCGAGCAGTACTTC,CASSQEHPGWASEQYF
TRBD2,many,TRBJ2-7,14,TRBV9,TGTGCCAGCAGCGTAGGACTAGCGGGAGGCGAGCAGTACTTC,CASSVGLAGGEQYF
NA,many,TRBJ2-3,16,TRBV27,TGTGCCAGCAGTTTATCCTCGGCCGGAGGGTGGGATACGCAGTATTTT,CASSLSSAGGWDTQYF
NA,many,TRBJ1-1,13,TRBV2,TGTGCCAGCAGATTCGGTGGGAACACTGAAGCTTTCTTT,CASRFGGNTEAFF
NA,many,TRBJ2-5,13,TRBV28,TGTGCCGCCCTGGGTCAGGGCCAAGAGACCCAGTACTTC,CAALGQGQETQYF
TRBD1,NA,TRBJ2-5,13,TRBV5-8,TGTGCCAGCAGCTTGACAGGGGAAGGGACCCAGTACTTC,CASSLTGEGTQYF
NA,NA,TRBJ2-5,13,TRBV11-2,TGTGCCAGCAGCTTGCCCTATAAAGAGACCCAGTACTTC,CASSLPYKETQYF
NA,few,TRBJ2-7,14,TRBV19,TGTGCCAGTAGTACAGGGTTTACGGTTAACGAGCAGTACTTC,CASSTGFTVNEQYF
NA,NA,TRBJ2-3,15,TRBV28,TGTGCCAGCAGTCTCAGGGTGGGGATCGCAGATACGCAGTATTTT,CASSLRVGIADTQYF
TRBD1,many,TRBJ2-4,14,TRBV19,TGTGCCAGTAGTATTGGACAGGGGGCAGGCATTCAGTACTTC,CASSIGQGAGIQYF
TRBD1,many,TRBJ1-5,15,TRBV28,TGTGCCAGCAGTTCAACCGGGACAGGGGGTCAGCCCCAGCATTTT,CASSSTGTGGQPQHF
NA,many,TRBJ2-4,15,TRBV12-3/TRBV12-4,TGTGCCAGCAGTGTACGCCAGGTTGGCGGAAACATTCAGTACTTC,CASSVRQVGGNIQYF
NA,few,TRBJ2-5,17,TRBV7-6,TGTGCCAGCAGCTTAGGGGCTTGGGGGCGTGATCGAGAGACCCAGTACTTC,CASSLGAWGRDRETQYF
TRBD1,many,TRBJ2-1,15,TRBV3-1,TGTGCCAGCAGCCAACGGGACAGTGACATGAATGAGCAGTTCTTC,CASSQRDSDMNEQFF
TRBD1,many,TRBJ2-2,16,TRBV7-9,TGTGCCAGCAGCAGTACTACAGGGGTTTGGCTCGGGGAGCTGTTTTTT,CASSSTTGVWLGELFF
NA,few,TRBJ1-2,14,TRBV29-1,TGCAGCGTTGAATTCAAGACAGCCTTCTATGGCTACACCTTC,CSVEFKTAFYGYTF
NA,many,TRBJ1-1,12,TRBV7-9,TGTGCCAGCAGCCGAAAGTATGGCGAAGCTTTCTTT,CASSRKYGEAFF
NA,many,TRBJ1-5,17,TRBV11-3,TGTGCCAGCAGCTTGCCTCCGGGACGGAGGGATTATCAGCCCCAGCATTTT,CASSLPPGRRDYQPQHF
TRBD2,many,TRBJ2-3,14,TRBV2,TGTGCCAGCATGAGACTAGCGATCACAGATACGCAGTATTTT,CASMRLAITDTQYF
NA,many,TRBJ2-5,15,TRBV29-1,TGCAGCGTTGAAGATCAAGGAAACGACCAAGAGACCCAGTACTTC,CSVEDQGNDQETQYF
TRBD2,many,TRBJ2-1,15,TRBV19,TGTGCCAGTAGAGAAGGGACTAGCGGGAGCGATGAGCAGTTCTTC,CASREGTSGSDEQFF
TRBD2,NA,TRBJ2-5,15,TRBV24-1,TGTGCCACCAGTGACATACTAGCGGGCGCAGAGACCCAGTACTTC,CATSDILAGAETQYF
NA,few,TRBJ2-2,13,TRBV4-1,TGCGCCAGCAGCTCCATATACACCGGGGAGCTGTTTTTT,CASSSIYTGELFF
NA,many,TRBJ2-4,15,TRBV10-2,TGCGCCAGCAGTGATCTAGGACTAGCCAAAAACATTCAGTACTTC,CASSDLGLAKNIQYF
TRBD1,many,TRBJ2-1,14,TRBV5-1,TGCGCCAGCAGCCATTTGACAGGGGACAATGAGCAGTTCTTC,CASSHLTGDNEQFF
NA,many,TRBJ1-1,13,TRBV5-5,TGTGCCAGCAGCAAGAGGGGGAACACTGAAGCTTTCTTT,CASSKRGNTEAFF
TRBD2,NA,TRBJ2-2,18,TRBV27,TGTGCCAGCAGTTTGAGTGGCGGGAGCCTTTGGAACACCGGGGAGCTGTTTTTT,CASSLSGGSLWNTGELFF
NA,few,TRBJ2-2,15,TRBV3-1,TGTGCCAGCAGCCCCCAGGCAGGGGTGGTCCGGGAGCTGTTTTTT,CASSPQAGVVRELFF
NA,many,TRBJ1-5,14,TRBV12-3/TRBV12-4,TGTGCCAGCAGTTTTCAGGGTTTGGATCAGCCCCAGCATTTT,CASSFQGLDQPQHF
TRBD1,NA,TRBJ1-2,16,TRBV5-1,TGCGCCAGCAGCTTCGGCCCGACAGGGGGCTTGATCGGCTACACCTTC,CASSFGPTGGLIGYTF
NA,many,TRBJ2-3,14,TRBV3-1,TGTGCCAGCAGCCAGGGGACTAGCACAGATACGCAGTATTTT,CASSQGTSTDTQYF
NA,many,TRBJ1-5,12,TRBV12-3/TRBV12-4,TGTGCCAGCAGTCGCCCTAATCAGCCCCAGCATTTT,CASSRPNQPQHF
NA,many,TRBJ1-1,14,TRBV27,TGTGCCAGCAGTTTAGGAGGTTCGGACACTGAAGCTTTCTTT,CASSLGGSDTEAFF
TRBD2,many,TRBJ2-1,19,TRBV28,TGTGCCAGCAGCCCCTGGACTAGAGGCCCCGGGGCCTCCTACAATGAGCAGTTCTTC,CASSPWTRGPGASYNEQFF
TRBD1,few,TRBJ2-7,14,TRBV29-1,TGCAGCGTTGAAGATCAAGCAGGGGGCTACGAGCAGTACTTC,CSVEDQAGGYEQYF
TRBD1,many,TRBJ2-1,14,TRBV7-8,TGTGCCAGCAGCGGAATAAGGACAGGGTGGAGGGAGTTCTTC,CASSGIRTGWREFF
NA,many,TRBJ2-5,15,TRBV11-2,TGTGCCAGCAGCTTAGATAGGGCCCTCTCCGAGACCCAGTACTTC,CASSLDRALSETQYF
NA,many,TRBJ2-3,13,TRBV27,TGTGCCAGCAGGACTAGTTTTCCCGATACGCAGTATTTT,CASRTSFPDTQYF
TRBD2,many,TRBJ2-3,16,TRBV4-2,TGTGCCAGCAGCCAAGAACTAGCGGGAGGATCAGATACGCAGTATTTT,CASSQELAGGSDTQYF
NA,NA,TRBJ1-2,14,TRBV5-4,TGTGCCAGCAGCTTGGAGGTGGGCGGCTATGGCTACACCTTC,CASSLEVGGYGYTF